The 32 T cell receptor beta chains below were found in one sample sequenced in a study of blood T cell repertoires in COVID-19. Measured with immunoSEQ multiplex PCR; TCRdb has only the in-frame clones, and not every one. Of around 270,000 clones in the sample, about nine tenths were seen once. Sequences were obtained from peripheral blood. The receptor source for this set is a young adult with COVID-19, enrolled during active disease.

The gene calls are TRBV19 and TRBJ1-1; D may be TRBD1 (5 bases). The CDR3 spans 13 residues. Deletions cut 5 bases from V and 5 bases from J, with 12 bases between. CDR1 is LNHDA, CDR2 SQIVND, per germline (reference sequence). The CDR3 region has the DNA TGTGCCAGTAGTTTCCAGGGATCTACTGAAGCTTTCTTT. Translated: CASSFQGSTEAFF.

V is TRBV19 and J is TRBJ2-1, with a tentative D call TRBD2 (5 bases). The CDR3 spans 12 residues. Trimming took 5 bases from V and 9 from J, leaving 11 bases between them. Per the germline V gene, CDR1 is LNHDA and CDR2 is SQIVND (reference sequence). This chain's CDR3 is CASSLSVSEQFF. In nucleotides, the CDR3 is TGTGCCAGTAGTCTTAGCGTCAGTGAGCAGTTCTTC.

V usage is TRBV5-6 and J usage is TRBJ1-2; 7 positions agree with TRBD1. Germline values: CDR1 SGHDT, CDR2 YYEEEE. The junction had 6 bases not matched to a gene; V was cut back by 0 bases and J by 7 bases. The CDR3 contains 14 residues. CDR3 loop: CASSLAPGGGGYTF. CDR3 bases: TGTGCCAGCAGCTTGGCACCAGGGGGTGGTGGCTACACCTTC.

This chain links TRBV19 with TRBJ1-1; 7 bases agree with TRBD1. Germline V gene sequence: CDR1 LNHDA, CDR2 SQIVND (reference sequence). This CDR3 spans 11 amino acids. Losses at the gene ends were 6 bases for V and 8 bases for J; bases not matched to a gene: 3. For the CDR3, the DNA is TGTGCCAGTAGCGAGGGACAGGAAGCTTTCTTT. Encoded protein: CASSEGQEAFF.

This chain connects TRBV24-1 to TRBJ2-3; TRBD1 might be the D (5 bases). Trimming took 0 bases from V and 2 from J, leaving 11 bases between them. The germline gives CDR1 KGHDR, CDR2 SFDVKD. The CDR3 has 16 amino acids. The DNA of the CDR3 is TGTGCCACCAGTGATTTGGGCGAAGGGGCCACAGATACGCAGTATTTT. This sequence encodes CATSDLGEGATDTQYF.

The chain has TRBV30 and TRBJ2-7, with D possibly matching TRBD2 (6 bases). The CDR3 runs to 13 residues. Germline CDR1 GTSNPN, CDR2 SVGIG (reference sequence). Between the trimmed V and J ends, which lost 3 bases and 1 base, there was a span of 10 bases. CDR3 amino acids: CAWSGGISYEQYF. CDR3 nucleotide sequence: TGTGCCTGGAGCGGCGGGATTTCCTACGAGCAGTACTTC.

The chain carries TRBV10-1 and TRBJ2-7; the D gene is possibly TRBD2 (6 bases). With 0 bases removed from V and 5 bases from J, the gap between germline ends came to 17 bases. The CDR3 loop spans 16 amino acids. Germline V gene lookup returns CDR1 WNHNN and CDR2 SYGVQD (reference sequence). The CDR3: CASSESMAGTDHEQYF. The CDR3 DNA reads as TGCGCCAGCAGTGAGTCTATGGCGGGAACAGACCACGAGCAGTACTTC.

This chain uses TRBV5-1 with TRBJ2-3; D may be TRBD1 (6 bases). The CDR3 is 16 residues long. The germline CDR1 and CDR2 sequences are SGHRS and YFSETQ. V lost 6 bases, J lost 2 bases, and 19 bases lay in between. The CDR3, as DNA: TGCGCCAGCACGACTACAGGGATTCGCCCCACAGATACGCAGTATTTT. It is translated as CASTTTGIRPTDTQYF.

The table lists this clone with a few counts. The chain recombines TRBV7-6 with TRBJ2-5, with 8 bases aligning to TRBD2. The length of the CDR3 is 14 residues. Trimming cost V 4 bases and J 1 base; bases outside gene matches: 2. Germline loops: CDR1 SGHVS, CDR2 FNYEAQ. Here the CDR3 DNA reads TGTGCCAGCAGCTCCCTAGCGGGCCAAGAGACCCAGTACTTC. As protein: CASSSLAGQETQYF.

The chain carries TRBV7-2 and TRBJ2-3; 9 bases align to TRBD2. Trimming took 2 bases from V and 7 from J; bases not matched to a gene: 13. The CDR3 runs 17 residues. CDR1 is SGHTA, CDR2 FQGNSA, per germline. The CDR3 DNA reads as TGTGCCAGCAGCTTACAGGCGGGAGGGACCAAAAAGAATACGCAGTATTTT. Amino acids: CASSLQAGGTKKNTQYF.

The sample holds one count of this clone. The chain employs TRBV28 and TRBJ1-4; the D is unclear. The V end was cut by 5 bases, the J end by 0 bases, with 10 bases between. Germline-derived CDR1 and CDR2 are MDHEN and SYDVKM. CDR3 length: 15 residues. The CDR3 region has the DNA TGTGCCAGCAGTACGAGAGCTGCAACTAATGAAAAACTGTTTTTT. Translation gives CASSTRAATNEKLFF.

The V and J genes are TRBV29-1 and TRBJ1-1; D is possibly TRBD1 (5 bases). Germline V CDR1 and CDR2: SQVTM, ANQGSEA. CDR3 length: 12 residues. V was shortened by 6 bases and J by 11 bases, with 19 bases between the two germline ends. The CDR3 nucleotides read TGCAGCGTGCGGGACTCCTCACCCTGGGCTTTCTTT. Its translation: CSVRDSSPWAFF.

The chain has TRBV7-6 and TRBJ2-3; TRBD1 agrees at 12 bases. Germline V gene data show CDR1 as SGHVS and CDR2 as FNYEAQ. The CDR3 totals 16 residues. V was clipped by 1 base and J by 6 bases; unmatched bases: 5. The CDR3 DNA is TGTGCCAGCAGCTTAGGGGGGACAGGGGGCGCGGATACGCAGTATTTT. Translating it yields CASSLGGTGGADTQYF.

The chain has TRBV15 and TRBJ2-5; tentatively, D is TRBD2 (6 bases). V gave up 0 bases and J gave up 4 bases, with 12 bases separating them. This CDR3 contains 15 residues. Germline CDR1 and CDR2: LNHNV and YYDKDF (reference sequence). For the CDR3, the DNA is TGTGCCACCAGCAGAGATCAGGGAGGAGGAGAGACCCAGTACTTC. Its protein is CATSRDQGGGETQYF. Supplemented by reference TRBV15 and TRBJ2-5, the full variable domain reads DAMVIQNPRYQVTQFGKPVTLSCSQTLNHNVMYWYQQKSSQAPKLLFHYYDKDFNNEADTPDNFQSRRPNTSFCFLDIRSPGLGDTAMYLCATSRDQGGGETQYFGPGTRLLVL.

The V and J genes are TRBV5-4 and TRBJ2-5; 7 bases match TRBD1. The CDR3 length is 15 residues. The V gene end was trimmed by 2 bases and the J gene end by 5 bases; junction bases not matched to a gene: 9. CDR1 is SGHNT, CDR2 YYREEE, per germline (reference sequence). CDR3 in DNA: TGTGCCAGCAGCTTATACAAGGCAGGGGGTGAGACCCAGTACTTC. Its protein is CASSLYKAGGETQYF.

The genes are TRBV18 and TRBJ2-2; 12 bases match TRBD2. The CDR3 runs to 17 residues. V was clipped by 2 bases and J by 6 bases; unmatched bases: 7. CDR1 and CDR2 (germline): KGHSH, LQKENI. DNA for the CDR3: TGTGCCAGCTCACCAGGCCTAGGACTAGCGGGACCCGGGGAGCTGTTTTTT. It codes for CASSPGLGLAGPGELFF.

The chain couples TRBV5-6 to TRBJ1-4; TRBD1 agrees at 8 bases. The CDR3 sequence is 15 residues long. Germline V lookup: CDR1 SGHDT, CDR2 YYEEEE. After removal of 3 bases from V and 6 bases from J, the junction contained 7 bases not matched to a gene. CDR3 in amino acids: CASSSGQGSDEKLFF. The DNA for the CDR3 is TGTGCCAGCAGCTCTGGACAGGGAAGCGATGAAAAACTGTTTTTT.

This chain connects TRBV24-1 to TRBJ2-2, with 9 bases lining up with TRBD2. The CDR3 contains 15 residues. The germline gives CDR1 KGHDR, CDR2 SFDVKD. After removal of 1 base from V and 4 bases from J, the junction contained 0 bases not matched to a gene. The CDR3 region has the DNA TGTGCCACCAGTGATTTTAGCGGGAGCACCGGGGAGCTGTTTTTT. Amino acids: CATSDFSGSTGELFF.

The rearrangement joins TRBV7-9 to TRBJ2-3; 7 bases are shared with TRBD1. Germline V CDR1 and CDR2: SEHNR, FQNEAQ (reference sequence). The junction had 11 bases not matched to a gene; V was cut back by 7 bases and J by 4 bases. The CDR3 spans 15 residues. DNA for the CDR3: TGTGCCAGCACCCGACAGGGATGGTATTCAGATACGCAGTATTTT. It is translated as CASTRQGWYSDTQYF.

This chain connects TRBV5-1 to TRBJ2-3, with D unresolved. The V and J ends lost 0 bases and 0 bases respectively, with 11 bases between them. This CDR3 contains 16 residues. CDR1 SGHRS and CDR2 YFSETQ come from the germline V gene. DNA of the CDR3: TGCGCCAGCAGCTTGGGTCTGCAGGAAAGCACAGATACGCAGTATTTT. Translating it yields CASSLGLQESTDTQYF.

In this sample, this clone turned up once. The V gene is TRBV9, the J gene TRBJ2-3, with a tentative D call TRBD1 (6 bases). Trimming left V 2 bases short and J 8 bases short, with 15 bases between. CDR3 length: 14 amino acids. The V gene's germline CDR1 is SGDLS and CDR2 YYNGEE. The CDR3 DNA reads TGTGCCAGCAGCGTTACGACAGGAGAAGGTACGCAGTATTTT. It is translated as CASSVTTGEGTQYF.

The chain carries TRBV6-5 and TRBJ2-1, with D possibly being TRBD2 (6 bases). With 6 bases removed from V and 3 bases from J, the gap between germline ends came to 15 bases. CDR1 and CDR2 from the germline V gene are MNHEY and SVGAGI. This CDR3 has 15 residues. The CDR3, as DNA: TGTGCCAGCAGCCTAGCGCTTTGGAACTACAATGAGCAGTTCTTC. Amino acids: CASSLALWNYNEQFF.

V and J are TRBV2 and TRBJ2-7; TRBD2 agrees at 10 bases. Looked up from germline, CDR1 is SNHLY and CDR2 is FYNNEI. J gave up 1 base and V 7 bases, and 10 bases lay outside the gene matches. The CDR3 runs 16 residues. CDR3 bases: TGTGCCAGCACGAGCGGGAGGGATCTAGGGTCCTACGAGCAGTACTTC. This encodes CASTSGRDLGSYEQYF.

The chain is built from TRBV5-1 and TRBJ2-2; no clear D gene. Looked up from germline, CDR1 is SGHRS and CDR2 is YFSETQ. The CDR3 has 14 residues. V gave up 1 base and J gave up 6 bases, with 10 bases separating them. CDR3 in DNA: TGCGCCAGCAGCTTGACTTTACTATCCGGGGAGCTGTTTTTT. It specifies CASSLTLLSGELFF.

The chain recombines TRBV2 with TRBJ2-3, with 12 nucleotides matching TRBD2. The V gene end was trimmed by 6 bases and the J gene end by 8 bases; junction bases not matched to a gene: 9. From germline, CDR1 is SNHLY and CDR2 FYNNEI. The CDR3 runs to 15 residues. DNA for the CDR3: TGTGCCAGCAGGCGGACTAGCGGGACGTATGGTACGCAGTATTTT. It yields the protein CASRRTSGTYGTQYF.

CDR3 bases: TGTGCCAGCAGCGTAGAGCCCCAAGAGACCCAGTACTTC. Amino acids: CASSVEPQETQYF. This chain uses TRBV9 with TRBJ2-5, with D uncertain. This CDR3 region has 13 residues. Per the germline V gene, CDR1 is SGDLS and CDR2 is YYNGEE. V lost 0 bases and J 1 base, leaving 4 bases between the germline ends.

The CDR3 DNA reads as TGTGCCAGCAGCAAAGCCACTGGACATAGCTACGAGCAGTACTTC. Its translation: CASSKATGHSYEQYF. This sequence joins TRBV21-1 and TRBJ2-7; the D call of TRBD1 is as the table states it, not checked on the DNA. TRBV21-1 is tagged as a pseudogene. This CDR3 region has 15 residues.

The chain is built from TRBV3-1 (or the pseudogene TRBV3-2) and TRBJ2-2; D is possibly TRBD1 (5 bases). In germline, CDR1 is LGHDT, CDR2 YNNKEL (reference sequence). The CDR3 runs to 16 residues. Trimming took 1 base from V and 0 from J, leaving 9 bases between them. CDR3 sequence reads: CASSQGQITNTGELFF. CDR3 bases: TGTGCCAGCAGCCAAGGACAGATAACGAACACCGGGGAGCTGTTTTTT.

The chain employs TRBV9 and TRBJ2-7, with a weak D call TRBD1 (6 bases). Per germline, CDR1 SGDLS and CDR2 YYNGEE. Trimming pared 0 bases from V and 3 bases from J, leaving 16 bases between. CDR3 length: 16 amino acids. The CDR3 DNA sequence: TGTGCCAGCAGCGTAGTGGCAGGGGCCCAAAGCTACGAGCAGTACTTC. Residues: CASSVVAGAQSYEQYF.

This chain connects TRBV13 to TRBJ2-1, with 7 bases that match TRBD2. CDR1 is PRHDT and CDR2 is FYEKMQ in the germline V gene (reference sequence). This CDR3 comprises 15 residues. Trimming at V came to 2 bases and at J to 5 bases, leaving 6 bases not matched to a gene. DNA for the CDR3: TGTGCCAGCAGCTTATCCTATCTAGCGGACAATGAGCAGTTCTTC. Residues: CASSLSYLADNEQFF.

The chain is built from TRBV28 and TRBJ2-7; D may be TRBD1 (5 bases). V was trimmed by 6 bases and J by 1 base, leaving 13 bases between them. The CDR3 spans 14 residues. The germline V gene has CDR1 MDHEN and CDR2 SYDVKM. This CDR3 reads CASRSFRESYEQYF. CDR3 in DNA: TGTGCCAGCAGGTCTTTCAGGGAATCCTACGAGCAGTACTTC.

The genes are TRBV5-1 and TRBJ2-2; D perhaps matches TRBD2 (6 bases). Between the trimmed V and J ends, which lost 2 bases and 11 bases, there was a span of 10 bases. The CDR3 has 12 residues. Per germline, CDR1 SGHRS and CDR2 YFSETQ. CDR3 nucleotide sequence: TGCGCCAGCAGCTTAGGGCGGGACGAGCTGTTTTTT. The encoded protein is CASSLGRDELFF.